The present TCR beta chain was sequenced within a study of T cell changes during pregnancy in multiple sclerosis. Measured with immunoSEQ multiplex PCR; TCRdb has only the in-frame clones, and not every one. The sample consists of under 85,000 clones, over 75% of them appearing once. V was pared by 0 bases and J by 0 bases, with 9 bases between. Germline loops: CDR1 SGDLS, CDR2 YYNGEE. CDR3 length: 15 residues. The chain joins TRBV9 to TRBJ1-2; no reliable D call. This material consisted of CD4+ T cells from peripheral blood mononuclear cells, taken in the third trimester of pregnancy. The source of this sequence is a female donor in good health, enrolled as a control in a pregnancy study. The chain's CDR3 is CASSVGGTTNYGYTF. CDR3 DNA sequence: TGTGCCAGCAGCGTAGGTGGCACCACTAACTATGGCTACACCTTC.